This entry features one TCR beta chain sequence. The data stem from a study of blood T cell repertoires in COVID-19. In the study overall: Italy, Spain and the United States were the sources of the convalescent and acute COVID-19 samples. PBMCs, B-cell-depleted T cells, or T cells were the source of the cDNA or gDNA that made up the material.

The V end was cut by 5 bases, the J end by 1 base, with 24 bases between. CDR1 is MNHEY, CDR2 SMNVEV, per germline (reference sequence). There are 20 residues in the CDR3. Clones were read by immunoSEQ multiplex PCR, and TCRdb kept only the in-frame ones, dropping some. The sample has fewer than 150,000 clones, roughly 80% seen once; the top ten hold about a sixth. The sequence came from a woman aged 50 to 60 with acute or convalescent COVID-19. The chain has TRBV27 and TRBJ2-6, with TRBD1 as a possible D gene (6 bases). Sequenced sample: peripheral blood. CDR3 protein: CASSPRTEVLPDSGANVLTF. The CDR3 nucleotides are TGTGCCAGCAGTCCACGGACAGAGGTACTCCCTGATTCTGGGGCCAACGTCCTGACTTTC.